A single sample is the source of the 22 T cell receptor beta chains below, sequenced in a study of molecular identifiers for immune sequencing clone quantification. TCRdb used MiXCR to reprocess the PCR reads, holding one entry per CDR3 protein. The sample records some 100,000 distinct CDR3 sequences, around 20% being singletons. Sequenced material: naive CD8+ T cells from blood, with Jurkat cell RNA spiked in. Subset denoted: FACS-sorted CD8+CD4-CCR7+CD45RA+ naive T cells. The receptors were sampled from a human donor in good health. Some libraries in this study had Jurkat cell RNA spiked in.

The chain joins TRBV7-6 to TRBJ2-2; D may match TRBD1 or TRBD2 (6 bases each). The V and J ends lost 4 bases and 3 bases respectively, with 21 bases between them. CDR1 and CDR2 (germline): SGHVS, FNYEAQ. CDR3 size: 18 residues. The chain's CDR3 is CASSSGIARGQDTGELFF. CDR3 nucleotide sequence: TGTGCCAGCAGCTCAGGGATCGCCCGGGGGCAGGACACCGGGGAGCTGTTTTTT.

In the case of this clonotype: A read error is possible here, since a much larger clone lies one base away. Here the CDR3 reads CASSHRRDSYNEQFF. In DNA form, the CDR3 reads TGCGCCAGCAGCCACCGGCGGGACTCCTACAATGAGCAGTTCTTC. The rearrangement links TRBV4-3 to TRBJ2-1; weak D call: TRBD2 (6 bases). CDR1 is LGHNA, CDR2 YSLEER, per germline. Trimming removed 3 bases at V and 0 bases at J, with 9 bases between. CDR3 length equals 15 residues.

Ten or more counts support this clonotype. The J gene is TRBJ2-3, the V gene TRBV5-1; unclear D gene. Germline assignment: CDR1 SGHRS and CDR2 YFSETQ. Deletions cut 0 bases from V and 6 bases from J, with 8 bases between. The CDR3 loop spans 13 amino acids. DNA of the CDR3: TGCGCCAGCAGCTTGGGGCTTAAGGATACGCAGTATTTT. Amino acid sequence: CASSLGLKDTQYF. The variable domain in full, with the rest retrieved from reference TRBV5-1 and TRBJ2-3, is KAGVTQTPRYLIKTRGQQVTLSCSPISGHRSVSWYQQTPGQGLQFLFEYFSETQRNKGNFPGRFSGRQFSNSRSEMNVSTLELGDSALYLCASSLGLKDTQYFGPGTRLTVL.

This clonotype was counted at least ten times. CDR3 sequence: CASSLGLDTQYF. CDR3 in DNA: TGTGCCAGCAGCTTAGGCTTAGATACGCAGTATTTT. V usage is TRBV13 and J usage is TRBJ2-3; no clear D. The V gene lost 0 bases and the J gene lost 5 bases, with 3 bases spanning the gap. There are 12 residues in the CDR3. CDR1 and CDR2 (germline): PRHDT, FYEKMQ (reference sequence).

This clonotype was recorded at least ten times. The chain has TRBV9 and TRBJ2-2, with D perhaps being TRBD1 or TRBD2 (5 bases each). Between the trimmed V and J ends, which lost 0 bases and 7 bases, there was a span of 13 bases. Germline CDR1 is SGDLS and CDR2 is YYNGEE. This CDR3 has 15 amino acids. CDR3 sequence (DNA): TGTGCCAGCAGCGTAGGGGGGATTCAGGTCGGGGAGCTGTTTTTT. This sequence encodes CASSVGGIQVGELFF.

This clonotype was detected ten times or more. The gene calls are TRBV7-9 and TRBJ1-1, with D possibly matching TRBD1 (5 bases). V was trimmed by 5 bases and J by 1 base, leaving 14 bases between them. In germline, CDR1 is SEHNR, CDR2 FQNEAQ (reference sequence). This CDR3 is 15 amino acids long. The CDR3 loop is CASSPPRTPNTEAFF. The DNA of the CDR3 is TGTGCCAGCAGCCCGCCTAGGACACCGAACACTGAAGCTTTCTTT. Drawing the rest from reference TRBV7-9 and TRBJ1-1, the complete variable domain is DTGVSQNPRHKITKRGQNVTFRCDPISEHNRLYWYRQTLGQGPEFLTYFQNEAQLEKSRLLSDRFSAERPKGSFSTLEIQRTEQGDSAMYLCASSPPRTPNTEAFFGQGTRLTVV.

This clonotype turned up a few times. Being one base from a much bigger clone, this may be a read error. The chain joins TRBV19 to TRBJ2-7; D uncertain. Deletions cut 3 bases from V and 2 bases from J, with 14 bases between. CDR1 LNHDA and CDR2 SQIVND come from the germline V gene (reference sequence). This CDR3 is built from 15 residues. In DNA, the CDR3 is TGTGCCAGTAGTATTGGTTCACAGTCCCCCTACGAGCAGTACTTC. This codes for CASSIGSQSPYEQYF.

This clonotype showed up many times. The chain is built from TRBV27 and TRBJ1-5; a possible D gene is TRBD1 (6 bases). Trimming pared 6 bases from V and 3 bases from J, leaving 12 bases between. Germline CDR1 and CDR2: MNHEY and SMNVEV (reference sequence). The CDR3 spans 14 residues. The CDR3 reads CASSNTGSNQPQHF. The CDR3 DNA is TGTGCCAGCAGCAATACAGGGTCCAATCAGCCCCAGCATTTT.

This clonotype has ten or more counts. The chain has TRBV20-1 and TRBJ1-1; no clear D. The V end lost 0 bases, the J end lost 5 bases, and 19 bases lay between the germline ends. Germline V gives CDR1 DFQATT, CDR2 SNEGSKA (reference sequence). This CDR3 comprises 16 residues. Here the CDR3 reads CSARDRVSGLGTEAFF. The DNA of the CDR3 is TGCAGTGCTAGAGATCGAGTTTCCGGACTGGGAACTGAAGCTTTCTTT.

Turning to this clonotype: This may come from a read error, since a much larger clone is one base off. CDR3 amino acids: CASGVLTVGHATNEKLFF. CDR3 bases: TGTGCCAGCGGTGTACTGACCGTGGGCCATGCAACTAATGAAAAACTGTTTTTT. This chain joins TRBV27 and TRBJ1-4; D unresolved. The length of the CDR3 is 18 residues. V shed 8 bases and J shed 0 bases, with 22 bases lying between them. The V gene's germline CDR1 is MNHEY and CDR2 SMNVEV (reference sequence). The full variable domain, completed using reference TRBV27 and TRBJ1-4, is EAQVTQNPRYLITVTGKKLTVTCSQNMNHEYMSWYRQDPGLGLRQIYYSMNVEVTDKGDVPEGYKVSRKEKRNFPLILESPSPNQTSLYFCASGVLTVGHATNEKLFFGSGTQLSVL.

This clonotype was detected many times. This rearrangement joins TRBV6-6 to TRBJ2-7, with TRBD1 matching 7 bases. The germline V gene has CDR1 MNHNY and CDR2 SVGAGI (reference sequence). This CDR3 has 14 amino acids. V was pared by 2 bases and J by 3 bases, with 4 bases of the junction left unmatched. DNA of the CDR3: TGTGCCAGCAGTTACCAGGGACAGTACTACGAGCAGTACTTC. Its translation: CASSYQGQYYEQYF.

This clonotype is a singleton in its sample. A read error may explain this, as a much larger clone is one base away. The conserved phenylalanine or tryptophan is not found at the CDR3 terminus, so this likely reflects a read error. The CDR3 DNA follows: TGTGCCAGCAGCCCGGGACACCATATAACTGAGACCCAGTACCTC. The encoded protein is CASSPGHHITETQYL. The rearrangement joins TRBV11-2 to TRBJ2-5, with D possibly TRBD1 on 6 matching bases. CDR3 length equals 15 residues. Germline assignment: CDR1 SGHAT and CDR2 FQNNGV. Trimming left V 5 bases short and J 5 bases short, with 18 bases between.

The J gene is TRBJ1-2, the V gene TRBV6-5; D possibly corresponds to TRBD1 (5 bases). Germline loops: CDR1 MNHEY, CDR2 SVGAGI. This CDR3 comprises 16 residues. V was pared by 5 bases and J by 3 bases, with 19 bases between. CDR3 loop: CASSNLGAAFYYGYTF. As DNA, the CDR3 is TGTGCCAGCAGTAACCTAGGGGCAGCTTTTTACTATGGCTACACCTTC.

The chain joins TRBV7-9 to TRBJ1-4; 9 bases map to TRBD1. The CDR3 has 18 amino acids. The germline V gene encodes CDR1 SEHNR and CDR2 FQNEAQ (reference sequence). V was clipped by 5 bases and J by 2 bases; unmatched bases: 12. The DNA of the CDR3 is TGTGCCAGCAGCACCCGGGACAGGGTGGAAATGACTAATGAAAAACTGTTTTTT. It encodes CASSTRDRVEMTNEKLFF.

This clonotype was recorded at least ten times. The gene calls are TRBV7-9 and TRBJ2-5; no definite D call. Germline CDR1 is SEHNR and CDR2 is FQNEAQ (reference sequence). CDR3 length: 14 residues. Trimming shortened V by 3 bases and J by 1 base, and 9 bases separated the two germline ends. CDR3 loop: CASSFTLVQETQYF. Written as DNA, the CDR3 is TGTGCCAGCAGCTTTACATTGGTCCAAGAGACCCAGTACTTC.

This clonotype was seen ten or more times. The genes are TRBV4-3 and TRBJ1-1; D gene unclear. Germline assignment: CDR1 LGHNA and CDR2 YSLEER. Between the trimmed V and J ends, which lost 0 bases and 4 bases, there was a span of 9 bases. The CDR3 extends over 14 amino acids. CDR3 amino acids: CASSQDRGTTEAFF. CDR3 bases: TGCGCCAGCAGCCAAGATCGGGGAACCACTGAAGCTTTCTTT.

This clonotype showed up many times. The rearrangement links TRBV19 to TRBJ2-3; tentatively, D is TRBD2 (6 bases). This CDR3 is built from 15 residues. The V gene's germline CDR1 is LNHDA and CDR2 SQIVND (reference sequence). The V gene lost 7 bases and the J gene lost 1 base, with 15 bases spanning the gap. This chain's CDR3 is CASMPLASGTDTQYF. CDR3 DNA sequence: TGTGCCAGTATGCCCTTGGCTAGCGGCACAGATACGCAGTATTTT.

This clonotype was counted many times. The CDR3 coding sequence is TGCGCCAGCAGCTTCGACCGGACGGGGTCCTACGAGCAGTACTTC. It yields the protein CASSFDRTGSYEQYF. The chain uses TRBV4-3 and TRBJ2-7, with D tentatively TRBD2 (5 bases). The CDR3 has 15 residues. Germline V gives CDR1 LGHNA, CDR2 YSLEER. Trimming removed 5 bases at V and 1 base at J, with 15 bases between.

This clonotype was recorded many times. The genes are TRBV2 and TRBJ2-2; 8 bases align to TRBD1. The CDR3 is 15 amino acids. The germline gives CDR1 SNHLY, CDR2 FYNNEI. After removal of 3 bases from V and 4 bases from J, the junction contained 4 bases not matched to a gene. The CDR3 DNA reads TGTGCCAGCAGTGACCAGGGGGCTTTCACCGGGGAGCTGTTTTTT. Encoded protein: CASSDQGAFTGELFF.

This clonotype was seen repeatedly, ten times or more. The chain has TRBV29-1 and TRBJ2-7; 10 bases map to TRBD2. The CDR3 totals 15 residues. The trim removed 7 bases at V and 1 base at J, leaving 10 bases unmatched. Germline CDR1 SQVTM, CDR2 ANQGSEA. CDR3 in amino acids: CSAEGASGSSYEQYF. The CDR3 DNA follows: TGCAGCGCCGAAGGGGCTAGCGGGAGTTCCTACGAGCAGTACTTC.

This clonotype was seen repeatedly, ten times or more. The chain uses TRBV7-9 and TRBJ2-1, with 10 bases matching TRBD1. Germline V gives CDR1 SEHNR, CDR2 FQNEAQ (reference sequence). The CDR3 sequence is 17 residues long. Germline trimming cut 4 bases from V and 4 bases from J; bases unmatched to any gene: 10. CDR3 protein: CASSSLTWDRGYNEQFF. Written as DNA, the CDR3 is TGTGCCAGCAGCTCGCTTACATGGGACAGGGGATACAATGAGCAGTTCTTC.

Ten or more counts support this clonotype. The rearrangement links TRBV6-5 to TRBJ2-1; the match to TRBD1 covers 7 bases. The germline gives CDR1 MNHEY, CDR2 SVGAGI. The CDR3 covers 12 residues. The V segment lost 5 bases and the J segment 8 bases; nucleotides outside the gene matches: 3. CDR3 residues: CASSPTGDEQFF. The CDR3 DNA follows: TGTGCCAGCAGTCCTACAGGGGATGAGCAGTTCTTC.